Shown below are 5 T cell receptor beta chains from a single sample sequenced in a study of vaccination and CD4 T cells after COVID-19. Which antigens these TCRs recognize remains unknown. Described treatment: approximately nine-day PBMC culture with coronavirus spike peptide pools or control peptides (ViraFEST assay). The study sequenced cultured CD4+ T cell DNA using the Oncomine TCR Beta short-read assay. TCRdb ran MiXCR on the PCR reads and lists one entry per CDR3 protein. There are some 5,400 distinct CDR3 sequences in the sample; 46% occur only once, and 25% to 35% lies in the top ten. Sequencing input: CD4+ T cells from blood, cultured in vitro. The receptor source for this set is a human donor who had recovered from COVID-19.

This chain links TRBV27 with TRBJ2-1; D perhaps matches TRBD2 (5 bases). This CDR3 region has 17 residues. V shed 6 bases and J shed 7 bases, with 25 bases lying between them. Per the germline V gene, CDR1 is MNHEY and CDR2 is SMNVEV (reference sequence). The CDR3 DNA is TGTGCCAGCAGCCTCCGGGGAAGCACCCCTGGGTGGAATGAGCAGTTCTTC. It yields the protein CASSLRGSTPGWNEQFF.

The chain uses TRBV20-1 and TRBJ2-2; TRBD1 agrees at 7 bases. V shed 5 bases and J 5 bases; nucleotides not matched to a gene: 8. The CDR3 is 14 amino acids. In germline, CDR1 is DFQATT, CDR2 SNEGSKA (reference sequence). The CDR3 DNA is TGCAGTGCTGGAAGGGACAGAAGTACCGGGGAGCTGTTTTTT. Its translation: CSAGRDRSTGELFF.

The rearrangement joins TRBV6-1 to TRBJ2-7; weak D call: TRBD1 (5 bases). V was shortened by 6 bases and J by 0 bases, with 9 bases between the two germline ends. The CDR3 contains 13 residues. Germline V gene lookup returns CDR1 MNHNS and CDR2 SASEGT. CDR3 in DNA: TGTGCCAGCAGAGAGGACAACTCCTACGAGCAGTACTTC. It is translated as CASREDNSYEQYF.

This chain connects TRBV10-3 to TRBJ2-5; TRBD2 aligns across 14 bases. The CDR3 has 19 residues. V shed 6 bases and J 0 bases; nucleotides not matched to a gene: 12. CDR1 ENHRY and CDR2 SYGVKD come from the germline V gene. CDR3 sequence: CAIRFGSGTSGSHQETQYF. CDR3 nucleotide sequence: TGTGCCATCAGGTTCGGGAGCGGGACTAGCGGGAGTCACCAAGAGACCCAGTACTTC.

This chain uses TRBV14 with TRBJ2-7; D is unresolved. V shed 2 bases and J shed 3 bases, with 14 bases lying between them. Germline V gene sequence: CDR1 SGHDN, CDR2 FVKESK. The CDR3 has 15 residues. The CDR3 loop reads CASSQSPVVIYEQYF. The CDR3 nucleotides are TGTGCCAGCAGCCAATCTCCGGTTGTGATCTACGAGCAGTACTTC.